A single sample is the source of the 12 T cell receptor beta chains below, sequenced in a study of beta chain features in type 1 diabetes. General study results and limits: Moderate yet significant TCRB CDR3 shortening was seen in Type 1 diabetes patients in all four CD4+ subsets.

Antigens for these TCRs are unknown. Investigators reverse transcribed all isolated RNA, so they sequenced expressed TCRB transcripts. This table comes from immunoSEQ multiplex PCR, and its TCRdb copy is limited to in-frame clones, with some not included. The sample holds hundreds of thousands of clones, 11% to 15% seen once. The sample consisted of naive CD4+ T cells from blood. Receptor source: a man aged 18 to 29 with type 1 diabetes.

The chain employs TRBV7-2 and TRBJ2-3; D may match TRBD1 or TRBD2 (5 bases each). The CDR3 consists of 13 residues. Germline V lookup: CDR1 SGHTA, CDR2 FQGNSA. V lost 3 bases to trimming and J lost 9 bases, with 13 bases between them. The CDR3 DNA follows: TGTGCCAGCAGCTTTCAGGGCTGGGAGACGCAGTATTTT. Encoded protein: CASSFQGWETQYF.

This clone was counted only a few times. The V gene is TRBV28, the J gene TRBJ2-5; 10 positions agree with TRBD2. V lost 4 bases to trimming and J lost 5 bases; unmatched junction nucleotides: 7. The CDR3 totals 15 residues. Germline CDR1 and CDR2: MDHEN and SYDVKM. The CDR3 reads CASSSPSGSGETQYF. CDR3 sequence (DNA): TGTGCCAGCAGTTCTCCTAGCGGGAGTGGTGAGACCCAGTACTTC.

This sequence joins TRBV29-1 and TRBJ2-3; TRBD2 might be the D (6 bases). Per germline, CDR1 SQVTM and CDR2 ANQGSEA. The CDR3 contains 16 residues. V dropped 3 bases and J dropped 2 bases, with 18 bases sitting between them. In nucleotides, the CDR3 is TGCAGCGTTGACGGACTACCGAGCACCCTCACAGATACGCAGTATTTT. Translated, it gives CSVDGLPSTLTDTQYF.

This clone has just a few counts. The V call is TRBV28, the J call TRBJ1-5; unclear D gene. The germline gives CDR1 MDHEN, CDR2 SYDVKM. V was cut by 5 bases and J by 11 bases, with 13 bases left in between. The CDR3 totals 12 residues. CDR3 bases: TGTGCCAGCAGTACCCCAACCCAGGCCCAGCATTTT. This gives the protein CASSTPTQAQHF.

This clone came up a few times. The chain combines TRBV5-1 with TRBJ2-7; 12 bases align to TRBD2. Losses at the gene ends were 2 bases for V and 2 bases for J; bases not matched to a gene: 5. In germline, CDR1 is SGHRS, CDR2 YFSETQ. The CDR3 has 16 residues. CDR3 nucleotides: TGCGCCAGCAGCTTAACTAGCGGGAGGTCCCCCTACGAGCAGTACTTC. It is translated as CASSLTSGRSPYEQYF. Variable domain in full (rest from reference TRBV5-1 and TRBJ2-7): KAGVTQTPRYLIKTRGQQVTLSCSPISGHRSVSWYQQTPGQGLQFLFEYFSETQRNKGNFPGRFSGRQFSNSRSEMNVSTLELGDSALYLCASSLTSGRSPYEQYFGPGTRLTVT.

This chain joins TRBV29-1 and TRBJ2-3; TRBD2 matches at 7 bases. The CDR3 is 12 residues long. The germline V gene encodes CDR1 SQVTM and CDR2 ANQGSEA. The CDR3 reads CSVREATDTQYF. The CDR3 bases are TGCAGTGTTCGGGAGGCCACAGATACGCAGTATTTT.

In its sample, this clone was seen a few times. This rearrangement joins TRBV10-1 to TRBJ2-1; a possible D gene is TRBD1 (5 bases). This CDR3 contains 11 residues. Trimming left V 4 bases short and J 13 bases short, with 11 bases between. Germline assignment: CDR1 WNHNN and CDR2 SYGVQD (reference sequence). The CDR3 loop reads CASSGGAGQFF. The CDR3 DNA reads TGCGCCAGCAGTGGTGGGGCAGGACAGTTCTTC.

Only a few counts were recorded for this clone. The V and J genes are TRBV5-1 and TRBJ2-5; 11 bases are a match to TRBD2. V dropped 4 bases and J dropped 3; count of bases not matched to a gene: 5. Germline lookup yields CDR1 SGHRS and CDR2 YFSETQ. The length of the CDR3 is 15 residues. DNA for the CDR3: TGCGCCAGCAGCCCCCAGGGACTAGCGGAAGAGACCCAGTACTTC. Translation: CASSPQGLAEETQYF.

CDR3 DNA: TGTGCCAGCAGTGAGCTCAGGGGGCGGGTCACAGATACGCAGTATTTT. Amino acids: CASSELRGRVTDTQYF. The chain couples TRBV2 to TRBJ2-3; 8 nucleotides line up with TRBD1. V shed 3 bases, J shed 2 bases, and the junction held 7 bases outside the gene matches. The germline V gene encodes CDR1 SNHLY and CDR2 FYNNEI. This CDR3 has 16 residues.

This sequence joins TRBV15 and TRBJ1-2; possible D gene TRBD1, 5 bases. Germline V gene data show CDR1 as LNHNV and CDR2 as YYDKDF (reference sequence). Trimming stripped 1 base from V and 8 bases from J, with 8 bases between. The CDR3 sequence is 12 residues long. The CDR3 loop is CATSRVRDGYTF. The DNA for the CDR3 is TGTGCCACCAGCAGAGTTCGGGACGGCTACACCTTC.

The V and J genes are TRBV2 and TRBJ1-2; no clear D gene. This CDR3 region has 12 residues. The germline V gene has CDR1 SNHLY and CDR2 FYNNEI. The germline V and J ends were trimmed by 8 bases and 4 bases, with 11 bases remaining between them. DNA of the CDR3: TGTGCCAGCGGCCGCTCAGGCTATGGCTACACCTTC. As protein: CASGRSGYGYTF.

This clone occurred a few times. The chain is built from TRBV4-3 and TRBJ2-7; 9 bases agree with TRBD2. V shed 0 bases and J 0 bases; nucleotides not matched to a gene: 12. The V gene's germline CDR1 is LGHNA and CDR2 YSLEER. The CDR3 consists of 19 residues. CDR3 sequence: CASSQDLSSIAGVSYEQYF. DNA of the CDR3: TGCGCCAGCAGCCAAGACCTAAGTTCGATAGCGGGGGTCTCCTACGAGCAGTACTTC.